This T cell receptor beta chain is drawn from a study of neurological immune-mediated disorders. The wider study: Relapsing-remitting disease affected around 31, and secondary progressive 3, of roughly 34 multiple sclerosis patients. Study-wide results and caveats: The study found no CDR3 amino acid sequences shared by expanded clones across subjects, suggesting private repertoires in all groups. Neither clinical nor MRI features were found to be associated with the multiple sclerosis repertoire cluster.

This clonotype was counted ten times or more. Its antigen is as yet unknown. Each TCR transcript was tagged with a 10-nucleotide random UMI during 5'RACE. TCRdb called the 5' RACE reads again in MiXCR, with one record for every CDR3 protein. The sample holds 40,000 to 55,000 distinct CDR3 sequences, approximately 5.8% seen once. Germline V gene sequence: CDR1 MDHEN, CDR2 SYDVKM. The V end lost 5 bases, the J end lost 8 bases, and 16 bases lay between the germline ends. This CDR3 spans 13 amino acids. Sequenced sample: CD4+ T cells from blood. The rearrangement links TRBV28 to TRBJ2-7; D may be TRBD1 or TRBD2 (7 bases each). This clonotype was sampled from a young woman with multiple sclerosis. This CDR3 is CASSTTGEGKQYF. The CDR3 region has the DNA TGTGCCAGCAGTACCACAGGGGAGGGCAAGCAGTACTTC. Drawing the rest from reference TRBV28 and TRBJ2-7, the complete variable domain is DVKVTQSSRYLVKRTGEKVFLECVQDMDHENMFWYRQDPGLGLRLIYFSYDVKMKEKGDIPEGYSVSREKKERFSLILESASTNQTSMYLCASSTTGEGKQYFGPGTRLTVT.